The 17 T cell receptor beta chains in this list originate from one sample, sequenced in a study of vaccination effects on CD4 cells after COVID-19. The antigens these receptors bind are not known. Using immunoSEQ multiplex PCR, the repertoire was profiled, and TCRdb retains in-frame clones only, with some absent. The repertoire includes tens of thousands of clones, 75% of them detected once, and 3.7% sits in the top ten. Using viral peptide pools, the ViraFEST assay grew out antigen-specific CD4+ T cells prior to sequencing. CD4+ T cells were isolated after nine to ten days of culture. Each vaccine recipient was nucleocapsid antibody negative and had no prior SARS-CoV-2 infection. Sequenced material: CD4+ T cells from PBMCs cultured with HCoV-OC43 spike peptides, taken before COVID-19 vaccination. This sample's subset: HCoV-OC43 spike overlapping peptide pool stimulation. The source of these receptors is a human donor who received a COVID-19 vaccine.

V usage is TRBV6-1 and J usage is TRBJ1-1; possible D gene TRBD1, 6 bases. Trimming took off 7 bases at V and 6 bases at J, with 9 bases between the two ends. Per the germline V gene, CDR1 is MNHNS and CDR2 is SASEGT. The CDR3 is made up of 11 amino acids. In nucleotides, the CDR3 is TGTGCCAGCACCGGGACACCTGAAGCTTTCTTT. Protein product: CASTGTPEAFF.

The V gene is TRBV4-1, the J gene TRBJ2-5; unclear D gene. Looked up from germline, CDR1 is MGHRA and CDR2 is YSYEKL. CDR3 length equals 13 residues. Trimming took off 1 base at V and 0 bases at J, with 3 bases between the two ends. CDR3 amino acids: CASSQGHQETQYF. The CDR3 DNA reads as TGCGCCAGCAGCCAAGGGCACCAAGAGACCCAGTACTTC.

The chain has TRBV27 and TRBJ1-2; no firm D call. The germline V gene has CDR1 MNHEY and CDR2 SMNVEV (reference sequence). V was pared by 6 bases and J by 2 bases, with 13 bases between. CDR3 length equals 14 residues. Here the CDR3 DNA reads TGTGCCAGCAGGGGTCTGGGTAGGAACTATGGCTACACCTTC. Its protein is CASRGLGRNYGYTF.

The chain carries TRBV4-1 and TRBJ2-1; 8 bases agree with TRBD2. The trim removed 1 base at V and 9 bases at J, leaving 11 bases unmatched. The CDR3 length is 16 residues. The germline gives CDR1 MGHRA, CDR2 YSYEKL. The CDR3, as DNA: TGCGCCAGCAGCCAAGCCGGGGGGGCCGGGGGGAGTGAGCAGTTCTTC. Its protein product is CASSQAGGAGGSEQFF.

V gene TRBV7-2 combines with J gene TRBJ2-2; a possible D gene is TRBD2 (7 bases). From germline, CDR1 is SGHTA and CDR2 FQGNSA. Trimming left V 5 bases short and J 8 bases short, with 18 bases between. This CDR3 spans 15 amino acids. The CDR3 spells CASSNGGPLGGELFF. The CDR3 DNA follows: TGTGCCAGCAGCAACGGGGGGCCCCTAGGGGGGGAGCTGTTTTTT.

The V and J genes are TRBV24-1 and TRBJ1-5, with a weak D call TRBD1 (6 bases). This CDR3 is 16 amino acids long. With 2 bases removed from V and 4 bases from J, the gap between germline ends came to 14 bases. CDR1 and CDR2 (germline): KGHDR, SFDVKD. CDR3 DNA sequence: TGTGCCACCAGTGATTCCCGGGACACCAGAAATCAGCCCCAGCATTTT. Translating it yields CATSDSRDTRNQPQHF.

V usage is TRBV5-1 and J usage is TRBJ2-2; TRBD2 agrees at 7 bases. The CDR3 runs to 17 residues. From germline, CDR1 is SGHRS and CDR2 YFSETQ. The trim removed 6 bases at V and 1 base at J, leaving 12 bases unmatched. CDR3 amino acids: CASTTWRSSGNTGELFF. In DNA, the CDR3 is TGCGCCAGCACCACTTGGAGGTCTAGCGGGAACACCGGGGAGCTGTTTTTT. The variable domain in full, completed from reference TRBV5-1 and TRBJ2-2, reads KAGVTQTPRYLIKTRGQQVTLSCSPISGHRSVSWYQQTPGQGLQFLFEYFSETQRNKGNFPGRFSGRQFSNSRSEMNVSTLELGDSALYLCASTTWRSSGNTGELFFGEGSRLTVL.

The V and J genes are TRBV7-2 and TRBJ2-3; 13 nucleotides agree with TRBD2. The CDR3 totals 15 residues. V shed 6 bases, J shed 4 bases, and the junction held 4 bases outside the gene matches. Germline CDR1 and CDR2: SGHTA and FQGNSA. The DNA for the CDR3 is TGTGCCAGCAGGTTACTAGCGGGGGGGGCAGATACGCAGTATTTT. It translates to CASRLLAGGADTQYF.

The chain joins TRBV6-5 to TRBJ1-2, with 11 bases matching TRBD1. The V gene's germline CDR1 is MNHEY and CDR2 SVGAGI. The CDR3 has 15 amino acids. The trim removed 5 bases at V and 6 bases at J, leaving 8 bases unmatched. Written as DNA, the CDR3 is TGTGCCAGCAGTACCCTCGGACAGGGGGCCCATGGCTACACCTTC. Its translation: CASSTLGQGAHGYTF.

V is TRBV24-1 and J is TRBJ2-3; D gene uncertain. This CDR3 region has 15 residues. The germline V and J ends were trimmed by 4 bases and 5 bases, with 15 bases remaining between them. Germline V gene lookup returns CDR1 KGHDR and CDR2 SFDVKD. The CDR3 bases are TGTGCCACCAGTGACCCCGCGAGAATGATAGATACGCAGTATTTT. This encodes CATSDPARMIDTQYF.

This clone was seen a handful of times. The CDR3 region is CATSDVGGANTGELFF. The CDR3 nucleotides read TGTGCCACCAGTGATGTAGGAGGGGCTAACACCGGGGAGCTGTTTTTT. V usage is TRBV24-1 and J usage is TRBJ2-2, with D possibly being TRBD2 (6 bases). The CDR3 loop spans 16 amino acids. Trimming removed 3 bases at V and 2 bases at J, with 12 bases between. Germline loops: CDR1 KGHDR, CDR2 SFDVKD.

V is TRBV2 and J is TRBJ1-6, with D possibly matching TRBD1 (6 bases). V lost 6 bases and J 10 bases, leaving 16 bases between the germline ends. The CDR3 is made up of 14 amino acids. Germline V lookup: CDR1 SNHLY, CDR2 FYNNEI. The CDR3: CASRVQGSLSPLHF. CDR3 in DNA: TGTGCCAGCAGAGTTCAGGGGTCGTTGTCACCCCTCCACTTT.

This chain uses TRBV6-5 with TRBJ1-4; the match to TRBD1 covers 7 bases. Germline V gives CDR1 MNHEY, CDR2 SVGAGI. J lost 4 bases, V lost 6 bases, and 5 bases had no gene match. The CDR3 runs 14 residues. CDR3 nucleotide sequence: TGTGCCAGCAGACTGGGACAGTATAATGAAAAACTGTTTTTT. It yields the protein CASRLGQYNEKLFF.

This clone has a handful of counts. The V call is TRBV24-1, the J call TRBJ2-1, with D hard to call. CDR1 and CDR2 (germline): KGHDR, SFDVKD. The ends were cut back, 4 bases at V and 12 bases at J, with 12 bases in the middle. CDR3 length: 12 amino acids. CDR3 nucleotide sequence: TGTGCCACCAGTGACACATCTCGTGGGCAGTTCTTC. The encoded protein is CATSDTSRGQFF.

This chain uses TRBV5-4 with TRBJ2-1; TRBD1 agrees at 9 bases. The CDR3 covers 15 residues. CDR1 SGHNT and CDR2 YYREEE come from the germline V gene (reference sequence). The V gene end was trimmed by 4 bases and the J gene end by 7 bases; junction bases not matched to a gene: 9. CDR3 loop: CASSPGQGRVNEQFF. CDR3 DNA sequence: TGTGCCAGCAGCCCTGGACAGGGGCGAGTAAATGAGCAGTTCTTC.

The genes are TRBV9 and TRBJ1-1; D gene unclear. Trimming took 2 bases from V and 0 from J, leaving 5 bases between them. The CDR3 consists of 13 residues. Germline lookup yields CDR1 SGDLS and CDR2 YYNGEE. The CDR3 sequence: CASSVRLNTEAFF. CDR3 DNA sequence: TGTGCCAGCAGCGTTCGACTGAACACTGAAGCTTTCTTT.

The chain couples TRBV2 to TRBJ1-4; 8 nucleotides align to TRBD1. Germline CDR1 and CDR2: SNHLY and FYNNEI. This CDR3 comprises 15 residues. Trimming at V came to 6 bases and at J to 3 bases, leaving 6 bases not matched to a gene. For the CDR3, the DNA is TGTGCCAGCAGAAGCCGACAGGGGCCTAATGAAAAACTGTTTTTT. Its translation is CASRSRQGPNEKLFF. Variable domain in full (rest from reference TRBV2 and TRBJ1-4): EPEVTQTPSHQVTQMGQEVILRCVPISNHLYFYWYRQILGQKVEFLVSFYNNEISEKSEIFDDQFSVERPDGSNFTLKIRSTKLEDSAMYFCASRSRQGPNEKLFFGSGTQLSVL.